The 17 T cell receptor beta chains below come from one sample, sequenced in a study of post-analysis software for immune sequencing data. Study-wide findings and caveats: TRBV5-6, TRBV5-1 and TRBV20-1 were among five TRBV segments more frequent in patients than controls.

No antigen has been assigned to these receptors. Unique molecular identifiers were present in the TCR beta cDNA libraries. MiXCR, applied by TCRdb to the PCR reads, yields one record per CDR3 protein. The table lists some 190,000 distinct CDR3 sequences, 25% to 35% of them singletons. The specimen was blood. These receptors came from a girl between 2 and 17 years old with multiple sclerosis.

This clonotype was seen once. One junction end disagrees with the germline gene, perhaps due to a read error. The chain joins TRBV5-1 to TRBJ2-1; no reliable D call. Germline assignment: CDR1 SGHRS and CDR2 YFSETQ. CDR3 length equals 12 residues. Written as DNA, the CDR3 is TGCGCCAGCAGCTTGTCAACTCTGGAGCGGTTCTTC. Residues: CASSLSTLERFF.

CDR3: CSARGGSVRNEQFF. CDR3 DNA: TGCAGTGCTAGGGGCGGGAGTGTTCGCAATGAGCAGTTCTTC. The rearrangement uses TRBV20-1 and TRBJ2-1; TRBD2 agrees at 7 bases. CDR3 size: 14 residues. Germline CDR1 is DFQATT and CDR2 is SNEGSKA (reference sequence). With V trimmed by 3 bases and J by 6 bases, 8 bases remained unmatched.

This clonotype was counted a few times. The CDR3: CASNSGRATDTQYF. CDR3 nucleotide sequence: TGTGCCAGCAATAGCGGGAGGGCGACAGATACGCAGTATTTT. The V call is TRBV6-6, the J call TRBJ2-3; 11 nucleotides align to TRBD2. The CDR3 is 14 residues long. The J segment lost 3 bases and the V segment lost 7 bases, leaving 3 bases of the junction unmatched. Germline CDR1 and CDR2: MNHNY and SVGAGI (reference sequence).

Only a few counts were recorded for this clonotype. The CDR3 reads CASSLGQGAVRGEPQHF. The CDR3 DNA is TGTGCCAGCAGTCTAGGACAGGGGGCGGTAAGAGGGGAGCCCCAGCATTTT. The rearrangement joins TRBV12-3 or TRBV12-4 to TRBJ1-5; 11 nucleotides match TRBD1. J was trimmed by 8 bases and V by 5 bases; bases with no gene match: 14. The CDR3 length is 17 residues.

Concerning this clonotype itself: A junction end diverges from the germline sequence, so it may reflect a read error. The chain couples TRBV6-6 to TRBJ2-7; TRBD1 aligns across 7 bases. The V gene's germline CDR1 is MNHNY and CDR2 SVGAGI (reference sequence). The CDR3 runs to 15 residues. The CDR3 bases are TGTGCCAGCAGTCGAACAGGGGAGAGCTCCTACGAGCGGTACTTC. This gives the protein CASSRTGESSYERYF.

This clonotype came up many times. This rearrangement joins TRBV10-3 to TRBJ2-5; TRBD2 is a possible D gene (6 bases). Germline CDR1 reads ENHRY; CDR2 reads SYGVKD. V lost 5 bases and J 6 bases, leaving 19 bases between the germline ends. CDR3 size: 15 residues. Written as DNA, the CDR3 is TGTGCCATCAGTAAAACGGGACTCTTAATGAAGACCCAGTACTTC. Translated: CAISKTGLLMKTQYF.

This clonotype came up many times. V usage is TRBV27 and J usage is TRBJ2-7; 8 nucleotides agree with TRBD1. CDR3 length equals 17 residues. The V and J ends lost 5 bases and 0 bases, in that order; junction bases with no gene match: 12. CDR1 and CDR2 from the germline V gene are MNHEY and SMNVEV (reference sequence). The CDR3 is CASSPSPGTGISYEQYF. For the CDR3, the DNA is TGTGCCAGCAGTCCCTCCCCCGGGACAGGCATCTCCTACGAGCAGTACTTC.

This clonotype was counted at least ten times. The chain couples TRBV29-1 to TRBJ1-2; D is ambiguous. Germline lookup yields CDR1 SQVTM and CDR2 ANQGSEA. This CDR3 has 12 residues. Trimming stripped 4 bases from V and 5 bases from J, with 11 bases between. Here the CDR3 DNA reads TGCAGCGTTGGTGGGCGCTCTTATGGCTACACCTTC. Residues: CSVGGRSYGYTF. The whole variable domain, remainder taken from reference TRBV29-1 and TRBJ1-2, is SAVISQKPSRDICQRGTSLTIQCQVDSQVTMMFWYRQQPGQSLTLIATANQGSEATYESGFVIDKFPISRPNLTFSTLTVSNMSPEDSSIYLCSVGGRSYGYTFGSGTRLTVV.

There are a few counts of this clonotype. A read error may produce the germline difference seen at one junction end. The chain employs TRBV7-2 and TRBJ2-3; possible D gene TRBD2, 5 bases. CDR3 length: 14 amino acids. In germline, CDR1 is SGHTA, CDR2 FQGNSA. This chain's CDR3 is CASSSGGSIDTLYF. DNA for the CDR3: TGTGCCAGCAGCTCGGGCGGGTCGATAGATACGCTGTATTTT.

The CDR3: CASSEQGATYEQYF. The CDR3 region has the DNA TGTGCCAGCAGTGAACAGGGGGCAACCTACGAGCAGTACTTC. The genes are TRBV6-1 and TRBJ2-7; TRBD1 matches 8 bases. The CDR3 runs 14 residues. V was pared by 2 bases and J by 2 bases, with 2 bases of the junction left unmatched. Germline V gene data show CDR1 as MNHNS and CDR2 as SASEGT.

There are a few counts of this clonotype. The J gene is TRBJ2-7, the V gene TRBV3-1, with D tentatively TRBD1 (5 bases). The germline CDR1 and CDR2 sequences are LGHDT and YNNKEL (reference sequence). This CDR3 region has 12 residues. Trimming left V 3 bases short and J 6 bases short, with 9 bases between. DNA of the CDR3: TGTGCCAGCAGCCAGGGTCAGGGCGAGCAGTACTTC. Translation: CASSQGQGEQYF.

CDR3 DNA sequence: TGCGCCAGCAGCCTCGCGGGCGGGGGAGGTTCACCCCTCCACTTT. Amino acids: CASSLAGGGGSPLHF. The V and J genes are TRBV5-1 and TRBJ1-6; D might be TRBD1 (5 bases). The ends were cut back, 4 bases at V and 9 bases at J, with 17 bases in the middle. Germline CDR1 is SGHRS and CDR2 is YFSETQ. CDR3 length equals 15 residues.

The V and J genes are TRBV29-1 and TRBJ2-5; 8 positions agree with TRBD2. The V gene's germline CDR1 is SQVTM and CDR2 ANQGSEA. Unmatched junction bases numbered 3, after V lost 6 bases and J lost 0 bases. The CDR3 runs 13 residues. This chain's CDR3 is CSVGRANQETQYF. As DNA, the CDR3 is TGCAGCGTCGGGAGGGCGAACCAAGAGACCCAGTACTTC.

This clonotype was seen only a few times. This chain joins TRBV7-9 and TRBJ2-7; D tentatively fits TRBD1 or TRBD2 (6 bases each). Germline V gives CDR1 SEHNR, CDR2 FQNEAQ (reference sequence). The V gene lost 1 base and the J gene lost 4 bases, with 14 bases spanning the gap. CDR3 length: 15 amino acids. CDR3 loop: CASSLGVGGSYEQYF. As DNA, the CDR3 is TGTGCCAGCAGCTTAGGGGTCGGGGGCTCATACGAGCAGTACTTC.

Regarding this clonotype: A junction boundary mismatches the germline segment, possibly from a read error. The chain combines TRBV18 with TRBJ2-5, with D hard to call. Germline V CDR1 and CDR2: KGHSH, LQKENI. The CDR3 is made up of 14 amino acids. The CDR3 here is CARSPRTQEETQYF. The DNA for the CDR3 is TGTGCCCGCTCACCAAGGACCCAGGAAGAGACCCAGTACTTC. Based on the CDR3 plus reference TRBV18 and TRBJ2-5, the full variable domain is NAGVMQNPRHLVRRRGQEARLRCSPMKGHSHVYWYRQLPEEGLKFMVYLQKENIIDESGMPKERFSAEFPKEGPSILRIQQVVRGDSAAYFCARSPRTQEETQYFGPGTRLLVL.

This clonotype has more than one count but fewer than ten. The rearrangement uses TRBV18 and TRBJ2-1; D tentatively reads TRBD1 or TRBD2 (5 bases each). V lost 1 base and J lost 4, with 5 bases in between. In germline, CDR1 is KGHSH, CDR2 LQKENI. The CDR3 spans 13 residues. CDR3 sequence: CASSPRGYNEQFF. The CDR3 region has the DNA TGTGCCAGCTCACCACGGGGGTACAATGAGCAGTTCTTC. The full variable domain, completed using reference TRBV18 and TRBJ2-1, is NAGVMQNPRHLVRRRGQEARLRCSPMKGHSHVYWYRQLPEEGLKFMVYLQKENIIDESGMPKERFSAEFPKEGPSILRIQQVVRGDSAAYFCASSPRGYNEQFFGPGTRLTVL.

This clonotype has a handful of counts. The chain uses TRBV4-1 and TRBJ2-7; 8 bases match TRBD1. CDR3 length: 15 residues. Losses at the gene ends were 4 bases for V and 1 base for J; bases not matched to a gene: 6. The V gene's germline CDR1 is MGHRA and CDR2 YSYEKL. CDR3 in DNA: TGCGCCAGCAGCCGAGTGGACAGGGATTCCTACGAGCAGTACTTC. Translating it yields CASSRVDRDSYEQYF.